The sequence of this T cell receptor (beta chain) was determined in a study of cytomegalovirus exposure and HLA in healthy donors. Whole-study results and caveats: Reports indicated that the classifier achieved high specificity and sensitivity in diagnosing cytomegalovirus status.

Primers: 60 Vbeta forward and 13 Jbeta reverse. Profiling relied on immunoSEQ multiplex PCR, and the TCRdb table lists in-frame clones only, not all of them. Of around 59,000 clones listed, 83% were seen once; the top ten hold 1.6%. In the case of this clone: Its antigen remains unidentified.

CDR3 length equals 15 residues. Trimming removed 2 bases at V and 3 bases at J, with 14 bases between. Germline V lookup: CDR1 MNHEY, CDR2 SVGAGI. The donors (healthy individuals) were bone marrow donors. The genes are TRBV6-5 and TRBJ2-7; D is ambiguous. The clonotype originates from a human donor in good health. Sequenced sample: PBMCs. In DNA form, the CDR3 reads TGTGCCAGCAGTTACGCCTCCTATAGTGACTACGAGCAGTACTTC. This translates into CASSYASYSDYEQYF.